The clone carrying this TCR beta chain was counted a few times. Its antigen is currently unknown. Using immunoSEQ multiplex PCR, the repertoire was profiled, and TCRdb retains in-frame clones only, with some absent. Among more than 1 million clones listed, around three quarters were seen once. These data originate in a study of shared clonotypes between healthy human individuals. Across the whole study: Each donor's CD4 naive and CD4 memory cells filled three plates apiece, CD8 naive two, and CD8 memory one.

V shed 1 base and J shed 3 bases, with 7 bases lying between them. This CDR3 has 13 residues. Germline CDR1 reads SGHRS; CDR2 reads YFSETQ. Overall study results and limits: Richness estimates generally favored naive over memory subsets.

Every donor was a Caucasian adult from Nashville, Tennessee. Material: memory CD4+ T cells from PBMCs. As for subset: CD45RA-negative fraction. The V call is TRBV5-1, the J call TRBJ1-1; D not resolved. This receptor was taken from a man aged 18 to 29 in good health. Some clones in this sample may be carry-over from other donors' samples. CDR3 sequence: CASSLKADTEAFF. In DNA, the CDR3 is TGCGCCAGCAGCTTGAAGGCCGACACTGAAGCTTTCTTT.